This entry concerns a single TCR beta chain. The sample originates from a study of shared clonotypes between healthy human individuals. PCR replicates performed on unsorted PBMC used approximately 300 ng DNA, 30,000 or so T cell genomes. Repertoires were generated with immunoSEQ multiplex PCR, while TCRdb's copy carries only in-frame clones and drops some. The table lists 400,000 to 500,000 clones, over 65% of them singletons. Sequenced material: PBMCs. The clonotype was recovered from a woman between 40 and 50 years old in good health. Some clones in this sample may be carry-over from other donors' samples.

The DNA for the CDR3 is TGTGCCAGCAGTTCAACAGGGCAGCTAGGCTATGGCTACACCTTC. It codes for CASSSTGQLGYGYTF. The rearrangement uses TRBV28 and TRBJ1-2, with D possibly matching TRBD1 (6 bases). The CDR3 loop spans 15 amino acids. Trimming left V 4 bases short and J 4 bases short, with 16 bases between. Looked up from germline, CDR1 is MDHEN and CDR2 is SYDVKM.